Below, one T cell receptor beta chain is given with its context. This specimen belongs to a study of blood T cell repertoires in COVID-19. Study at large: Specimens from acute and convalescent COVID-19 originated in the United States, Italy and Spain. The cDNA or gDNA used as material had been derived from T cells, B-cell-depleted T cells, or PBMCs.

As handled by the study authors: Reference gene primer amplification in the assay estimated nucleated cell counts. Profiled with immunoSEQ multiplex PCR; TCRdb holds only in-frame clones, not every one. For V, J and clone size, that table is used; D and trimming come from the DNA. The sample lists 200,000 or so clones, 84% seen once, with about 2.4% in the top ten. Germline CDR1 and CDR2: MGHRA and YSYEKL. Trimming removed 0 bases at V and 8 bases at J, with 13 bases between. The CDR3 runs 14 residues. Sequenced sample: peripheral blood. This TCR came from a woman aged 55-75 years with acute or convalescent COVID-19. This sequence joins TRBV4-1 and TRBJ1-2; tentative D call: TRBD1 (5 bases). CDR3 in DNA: TGCGCCAGCAGCCAAGATGAACAGGTCCGAGGCTACACCTTC. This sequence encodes CASSQDEQVRGYTF.